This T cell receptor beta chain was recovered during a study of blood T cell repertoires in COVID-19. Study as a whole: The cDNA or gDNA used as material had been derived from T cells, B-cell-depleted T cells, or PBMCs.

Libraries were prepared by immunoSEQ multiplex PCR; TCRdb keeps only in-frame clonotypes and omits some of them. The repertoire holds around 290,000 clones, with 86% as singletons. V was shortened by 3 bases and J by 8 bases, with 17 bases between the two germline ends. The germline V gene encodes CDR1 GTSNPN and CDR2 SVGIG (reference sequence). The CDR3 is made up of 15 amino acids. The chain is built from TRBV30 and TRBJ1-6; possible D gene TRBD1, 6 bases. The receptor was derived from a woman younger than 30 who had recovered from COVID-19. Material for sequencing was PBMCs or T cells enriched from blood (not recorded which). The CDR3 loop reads CAWRGWDTDYSPLHF. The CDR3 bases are TGTGCCTGGAGGGGCTGGGACACTGACTATTCACCCCTCCACTTT.